The 25 T cell receptor beta chains below all came from one sample that was sequenced in a study of cytomegalovirus exposure and HLA in healthy donors. Measured with immunoSEQ multiplex PCR; TCRdb has only the in-frame clones, and not every one. Of nearly 200,000 clones in the sample, about 79% are singletons; the top ten hold roughly 12%. The sequenced sample was PBMCs. These receptors originate from a woman aged 30 to 39 in good health and CMV-seropositive.

This clone was counted a single time. The same CDR3 is also encoded by other DNA sequences in this sample. V is TRBV6-1 and J is TRBJ1-1, with 9 bases fitting TRBD1. The CDR3 is 13 amino acids. V shed 9 bases and J 3 bases; nucleotides not matched to a gene: 5. Germline-derived CDR1 and CDR2 are MNHNS and SASEGT. The CDR3 sequence is CASSGQGYTEAFF. CDR3 sequence (DNA): TGTGCCAGTTCGGGACAGGGATACACTGAAGCTTTCTTT.

This chain links TRBV28 with TRBJ2-7; 11 nucleotides align to TRBD2. The CDR3 consists of 15 residues. Germline lookup yields CDR1 MDHEN and CDR2 SYDVKM. V gave up 5 bases and J gave up 3 bases; unmatched junction bases: 6. CDR3 nucleotide sequence: TGTGCCAGCAGTCCTCCCGGGACTAGCGGCTACGAGCAGTACTTC. Residues: CASSPPGTSGYEQYF.

The chain uses TRBV4-1 and TRBJ2-5, with 11 bases matching TRBD2. From germline, CDR1 is MGHRA and CDR2 YSYEKL. This CDR3 region has 16 residues. The trim removed 5 bases at V and 5 bases at J, leaving 10 bases unmatched. In DNA form, the CDR3 reads TGCGCCAGCAGCTATCAAATAGCGGGAGGGTTGGAGACCCAGTACTTC. Translation: CASSYQIAGGLETQYF.

This clone was recorded only once. The chain joins TRBV7-6 to TRBJ1-1; the D gene is possibly TRBD1 (5 bases). V lost 4 bases and J 4 bases, leaving 16 bases between the germline ends. In germline, CDR1 is SGHVS, CDR2 FNYEAQ. This CDR3 spans 15 amino acids. The chain's CDR3 is CASSSPGPQGTEAFF. CDR3 nucleotides: TGTGCCAGCAGCTCTCCCGGTCCCCAGGGCACTGAAGCTTTCTTT.

V gene TRBV2 combines with J gene TRBJ2-7; D is perhaps TRBD2 (6 bases). Germline V CDR1 and CDR2: SNHLY, FYNNEI. The CDR3 sequence is 13 residues long. The V end lost 7 bases, the J end lost 6 bases, and 16 bases lay between the germline ends. The CDR3 DNA sequence: TGTGCCAGCACCCTGGAGACTAGATCCGAGCAGTACTTC. Its translation is CASTLETRSEQYF. The entire variable domain, with the rest obtained from reference TRBV2 and TRBJ2-7, is as follows: EPEVTQTPSHQVTQMGQEVILRCVPISNHLYFYWYRQILGQKVEFLVSFYNNEISEKSEIFDDQFSVERPDGSNFTLKIRSTKLEDSAMYFCASTLETRSEQYFGPGTRLTVT.

The chain is built from TRBV6-1 and TRBJ2-1; the match to TRBD2 covers 7 bases. The germline V gene has CDR1 MNHNS and CDR2 SASEGT. The trim removed 7 bases at V and 6 bases at J, leaving 9 bases unmatched. CDR3 length equals 14 residues. Written as DNA, the CDR3 is TGTGCCAGCACGCGCGAAGCGGGGTTCAATGAGCAGTTCTTC. Its translation: CASTREAGFNEQFF.

The J gene is TRBJ2-7, the V gene TRBV5-1; 8 nucleotides line up with TRBD1. V shed 3 bases and J 7 bases; nucleotides not matched to a gene: 12. This CDR3 is built from 15 residues. In germline, CDR1 is SGHRS, CDR2 YFSETQ. DNA for the CDR3: TGCGCCAGCAGCTACCACCCGGGACAGGAGGGGGAGCAGTACTTC. The encoded protein is CASSYHPGQEGEQYF.

This rearrangement joins TRBV27 to TRBJ2-7, with D hard to call. There are 14 residues in the CDR3. Trimming took off 0 bases at V and 5 bases at J, with 11 bases between the two ends. Germline V gene lookup returns CDR1 MNHEY and CDR2 SMNVEV (reference sequence). The CDR3 reads CASSLSAHTHEQYF. As DNA, the CDR3 is TGTGCCAGCAGTTTATCGGCCCACACCCACGAGCAGTACTTC.

This clone is a singleton in its sample. V gene TRBV14 combines with J gene TRBJ2-7; TRBD2 might be the D (5 bases). Germline values: CDR1 SGHDN, CDR2 FVKESK. V was clipped by 3 bases and J by 2 bases, with 14 bases between them. The CDR3 is made up of 15 amino acids. CDR3 nucleotides: TGTGCCAGCAGCCACGACCGGACGGGAACCTACGAGCAGTACTTC. Protein: CASSHDRTGTYEQYF.

CDR3 coding DNA: TGTGCCACCAGCAGAGACGGGCAAGAGACCCAGTACTTC. Translating gives CATSRDGQETQYF. The genes are TRBV15 and TRBJ2-5; D is unclear. The germline V and J ends were trimmed by 0 bases and 2 bases, with 4 bases remaining between them. Germline V gene data show CDR1 as LNHNV and CDR2 as YYDKDF (reference sequence). This CDR3 has 13 amino acids.

J is TRBJ2-2 and V is TRBV6-5, with a weak D call TRBD2 (6 bases). Trimming took off 8 bases at V and 4 bases at J, with 14 bases between the two ends. The CDR3 sequence is 14 residues long. Germline V gene data show CDR1 as MNHEY and CDR2 as SVGAGI. CDR3 residues: CASGKPEGTGELFF. In nucleotides, the CDR3 is TGTGCCAGCGGGAAGCCGGAGGGCACCGGGGAGCTGTTTTTT.

This rearrangement joins TRBV28 to TRBJ2-7; 9 nucleotides line up with TRBD1. This CDR3 region has 15 residues. Germline lookup yields CDR1 MDHEN and CDR2 SYDVKM. V lost 2 bases, J lost 3 bases, and 5 bases stayed unmatched. The DNA of the CDR3 is TGTGCCAGCAGTTTAGGGGGACAGGGCGGCTACGAGCAGTACTTC. Amino acids: CASSLGGQGGYEQYF.

The V call is TRBV6-1, the J call TRBJ1-5, with 8 positions matching TRBD1. CDR3 size: 16 residues. Germline loops: CDR1 MNHNS, CDR2 SASEGT. Germline trimming cut 4 bases from V and 0 bases from J; bases unmatched to any gene: 5. CDR3 sequence reads: CASSVQGASSNQPQHF. The CDR3 DNA reads as TGTGCCAGCAGTGTCCAGGGGGCAAGTAGCAATCAGCCCCAGCATTTT.

The chain joins TRBV4-1 to TRBJ2-1, with 9 positions matching TRBD2. The trim removed 5 bases at V and 7 bases at J, leaving 9 bases unmatched. CDR1 and CDR2 (germline): MGHRA, YSYEKL. CDR3 length equals 15 residues. The CDR3 here is CASSTVTSGWNEQFF. The CDR3 bases are TGCGCCAGCAGCACCGTGACTAGCGGTTGGAATGAGCAGTTCTTC.

This clone appeared a few times. J is TRBJ2-7 and V is TRBV30; D perhaps matches TRBD1 (5 bases). The V end was cut by 3 bases, the J end by 5 bases, with 14 bases between. CDR3 length: 13 amino acids. In germline, CDR1 is GTSNPN, CDR2 SVGIG (reference sequence). DNA for the CDR3: TGTGCCTGGAGGGCAGGACAAAGGGACGAGCAGTACTTC. Its protein is CAWRAGQRDEQYF.

The rearrangement joins TRBV6-1 to TRBJ2-2; D is ambiguous. V was pared by 6 bases and J by 4 bases, with 9 bases between. In germline, CDR1 is MNHNS, CDR2 SASEGT. The CDR3 contains 13 residues. The CDR3 region has the DNA TGTGCCAGCAGCCCCCTAGGCACCGGGGAGCTGTTTTTT. It yields the protein CASSPLGTGELFF.

The CDR3 reads CASAGDRRYEQYF. CDR3 in DNA: TGCGCCAGCGCTGGTGACAGACGTTACGAGCAGTACTTC. The chain combines TRBV5-1 with TRBJ2-7; D is perhaps TRBD1 (5 bases). CDR3 length: 13 residues. Germline V gene data show CDR1 as SGHRS and CDR2 as YFSETQ. Between the trimmed V and J ends, which lost 7 bases and 4 bases, there was a span of 15 bases.

The chain's CDR3 is CASRREAGGQTQYF. CDR3 DNA sequence: TGTGCCAGCAGGCGAGAAGCGGGAGGACAGACCCAGTACTTC. This chain connects TRBV7-2 to TRBJ2-5; 9 bases line up with TRBD2. With V trimmed by 6 bases and J by 6 bases, 8 bases remained unmatched. Per the germline V gene, CDR1 is SGHTA and CDR2 is FQGNSA. The CDR3 is 14 amino acids.

The chain employs TRBV6-6 and TRBJ2-2, with no clear D. This CDR3 spans 12 amino acids. The germline V and J ends were trimmed by 8 bases and 8 bases, with 12 bases remaining between them. Germline-derived CDR1 and CDR2 are MNHNY and SVGAGI (reference sequence). CDR3 loop: CASRPYRGELFF. The CDR3 nucleotides read TGTGCCAGCCGCCCTTACCGGGGGGAGCTGTTTTTT.

The rearrangement links TRBV18 to TRBJ2-3, with TRBD1 as a possible D gene (5 bases). Germline V gene data show CDR1 as KGHSH and CDR2 as LQKENI. Trimming cost V 0 bases and J 1 base, with 8 bases left between them. The CDR3 consists of 15 residues. The CDR3 coding sequence is TGTGCCAGCTCACCACCTTTAGGGGGCACAGATACGCAGTATTTT. Amino acids: CASSPPLGGTDTQYF.

The chain uses TRBV11-2 and TRBJ2-1, with TRBD2 identical over 8 bases. CDR3 size: 15 residues. Germline V CDR1 and CDR2: SGHAT, FQNNGV. The junction had 5 bases not matched to a gene; V was cut back by 0 bases and J by 7 bases. The CDR3 coding sequence is TGTGCCAGCAGCTTAGATGGGCTAGCGGGTAATGAGCAGTTCTTC. This translates into CASSLDGLAGNEQFF.

The chain couples TRBV6-6 to TRBJ2-2; 9 positions match TRBD1. Germline V gene lookup returns CDR1 MNHNY and CDR2 SVGAGI (reference sequence). CDR3 length: 15 amino acids. Trimming took 6 bases from V and 3 from J; bases not matched to a gene: 5. The CDR3 nucleotides read TGTGCCAGCAGCCTGACAGGGGGAGACACCGGGGAGCTGTTTTTT. It encodes CASSLTGGDTGELFF.

The chain recombines TRBV25-1 with TRBJ1-3, with a tentative D call TRBD1 (6 bases). V lost 7 bases and J 10 bases, leaving 17 bases between the germline ends. Germline loops: CDR1 MGHDK, CDR2 SYGVNS. The CDR3 is 13 amino acids. CDR3 DNA: TGTGCCAGCACTAAGGTGGGGGCAACTACCATATATTTT. It encodes CASTKVGATTIYF.

The chain carries TRBV7-9 and TRBJ2-1; TRBD2 agrees at 8 bases. J gave up 3 bases and V 5 bases, and 3 bases lay outside the gene matches. Germline V gene sequence: CDR1 SEHNR, CDR2 FQNEAQ (reference sequence). The CDR3 extends over 14 amino acids. CDR3 region: CASSTTSGYNEQFF. The CDR3 nucleotides read TGTGCCAGCAGCACCACTAGCGGCTACAATGAGCAGTTCTTC.

The chain employs TRBV28 and TRBJ2-7, with 13 bases aligning to TRBD2. Germline V gene data show CDR1 as MDHEN and CDR2 as SYDVKM. This CDR3 is 15 amino acids long. With V trimmed by 6 bases and J by 4 bases, 6 bases remained unmatched. The CDR3 protein is CASRYGLAGAYEQYF. The CDR3 coding sequence is TGTGCCAGCAGGTACGGACTAGCGGGAGCTTACGAGCAGTACTTC.